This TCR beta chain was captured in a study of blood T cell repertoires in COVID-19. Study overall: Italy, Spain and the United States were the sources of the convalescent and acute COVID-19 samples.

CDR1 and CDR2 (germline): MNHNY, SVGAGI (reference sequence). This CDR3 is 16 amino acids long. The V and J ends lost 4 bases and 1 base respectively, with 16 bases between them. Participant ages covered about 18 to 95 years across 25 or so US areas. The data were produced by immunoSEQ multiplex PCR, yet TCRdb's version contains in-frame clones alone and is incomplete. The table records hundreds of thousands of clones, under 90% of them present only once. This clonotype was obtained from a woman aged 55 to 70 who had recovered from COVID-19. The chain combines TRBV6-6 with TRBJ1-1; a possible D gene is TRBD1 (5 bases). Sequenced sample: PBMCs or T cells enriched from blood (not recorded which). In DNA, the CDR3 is TGTGCCAGCAGTTCCCCCCGACAGCTCAGGAACACTGAAGCTTTCTTT. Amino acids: CASSSPRQLRNTEAFF.